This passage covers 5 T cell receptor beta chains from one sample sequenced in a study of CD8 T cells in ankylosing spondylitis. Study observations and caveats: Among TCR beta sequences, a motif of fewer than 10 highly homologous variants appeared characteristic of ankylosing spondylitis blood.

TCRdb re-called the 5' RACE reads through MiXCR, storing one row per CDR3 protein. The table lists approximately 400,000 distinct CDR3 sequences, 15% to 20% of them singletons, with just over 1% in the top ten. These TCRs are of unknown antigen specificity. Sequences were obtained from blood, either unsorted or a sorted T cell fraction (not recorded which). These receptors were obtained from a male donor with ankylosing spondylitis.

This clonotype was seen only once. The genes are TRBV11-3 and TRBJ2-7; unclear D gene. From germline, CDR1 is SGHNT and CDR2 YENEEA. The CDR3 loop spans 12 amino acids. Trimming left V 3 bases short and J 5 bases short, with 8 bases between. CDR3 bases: TGTGCCAGCAGCTTGCCCCCGGACGAGCAGTACTTC. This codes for CASSLPPDEQYF.

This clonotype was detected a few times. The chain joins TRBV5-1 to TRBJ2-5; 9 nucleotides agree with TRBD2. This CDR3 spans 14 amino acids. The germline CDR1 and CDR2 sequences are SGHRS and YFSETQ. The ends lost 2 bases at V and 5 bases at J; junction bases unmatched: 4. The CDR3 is CASSFGLATETQYF. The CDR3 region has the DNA TGCGCCAGCAGCTTTGGACTAGCGACGGAGACCCAGTACTTC.

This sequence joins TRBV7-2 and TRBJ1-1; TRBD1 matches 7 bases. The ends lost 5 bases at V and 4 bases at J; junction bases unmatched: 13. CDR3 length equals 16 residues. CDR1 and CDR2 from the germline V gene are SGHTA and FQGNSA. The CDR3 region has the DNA TGTGCCAGCAGCCCCAGACAGGGCCTAAGGGGCACTGAAGCTTTCTTT. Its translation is CASSPRQGLRGTEAFF.

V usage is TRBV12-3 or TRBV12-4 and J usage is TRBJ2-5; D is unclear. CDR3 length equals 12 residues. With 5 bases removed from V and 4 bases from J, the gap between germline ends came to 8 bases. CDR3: CASSTLGETQYF. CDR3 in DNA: TGTGCCAGCAGTACTCTAGGAGAGACCCAGTACTTC.

CDR3 protein: CASSLGPIGAQTQYF. The CDR3 DNA reads TGTGCCAGCAGCTTAGGTCCTATAGGTGCCCAGACCCAGTACTTC. This chain joins TRBV7-6 and TRBJ2-5; no clear D. Trimming shortened V by 1 base and J by 6 bases, and 15 bases separated the two germline ends. CDR1 and CDR2 from the germline V gene are SGHVS and FNYEAQ. This CDR3 is built from 15 residues.